The 28 T cell receptor beta chains listed next were all sequenced from one sample in a study of shared clonotypes between healthy human individuals. The assay was immunoSEQ multiplex PCR, and TCRdb's table has in-frame clones only and misses some. There are just over 2,000,000 clones in the sample; 85% to 95% occur only once, and 0.13% lies in the top ten. The sample taken for sequencing was naive CD4+ T cells sorted from blood. As for subset: CD45RA+ positively selected. These receptors originate from a man between 18 and 35 years old in good health.

The chain combines TRBV9 with TRBJ2-1; weak D call: TRBD2 (5 bases). The CDR3 runs to 14 residues. Germline V lookup: CDR1 SGDLS, CDR2 YYNGEE. The V end was cut by 0 bases, the J end by 6 bases, with 10 bases between. The CDR3 DNA follows: TGTGCCAGCAGCGTAGGGACTCCATCCAATGAGCAGTTCTTC. Amino acid sequence: CASSVGTPSNEQFF.

V usage is TRBV28 and J usage is TRBJ1-1, with TRBD1 matching over 9 bases. CDR3 length: 13 amino acids. In germline, CDR1 is MDHEN, CDR2 SYDVKM. The V gene end was trimmed by 10 bases and the J gene end by 6 bases; junction bases not matched to a gene: 9. As DNA, the CDR3 is TGTGCCATCCGGACAGGGGCTCGGGCTGAAGCTTTCTTT. Its translation is CAIRTGARAEAFF.

The rearrangement uses TRBV7-6 and TRBJ2-7; no firm D call. The CDR3 is 14 residues long. In germline, CDR1 is SGHVS, CDR2 FNYEAQ. V was shortened by 1 base and J by 1 base, with 8 bases between the two germline ends. This CDR3 reads CASSLDSRSYEQYF. The CDR3 DNA is TGTGCCAGCAGCTTAGATTCTCGGTCCTACGAGCAGTACTTC.

In its sample, this clone was seen once. J is TRBJ2-1 and V is TRBV4-3; D is uncertain. Trimming removed 4 bases from V and 1 base from J, with 11 bases in between. The CDR3 is made up of 15 amino acids. Germline V gene lookup returns CDR1 LGHNA and CDR2 YSLEER. CDR3 amino acids: CASSLSPPSYNEQFF. Written as DNA, the CDR3 is TGCGCCAGCAGCCTAAGCCCGCCTTCCTACAATGAGCAGTTCTTC.

Remarks on this clone: Other DNA sequences within the sample encode an identical CDR3. The rearrangement links TRBV7-2 to TRBJ1-2; 7 bases agree with TRBD1. V gave up 5 bases and J gave up 5 bases; unmatched junction bases: 5. The CDR3 runs 13 residues. Germline V gene sequence: CDR1 SGHTA, CDR2 FQGNSA. CDR3 bases: TGTGCCAGCAGCCCGGACAGGCTTTATGGCTACACCTTC. It specifies CASSPDRLYGYTF.

This clone was seen only once. The V call is TRBV5-1, the J call TRBJ2-7; weak D call: TRBD2 (6 bases). This CDR3 has 14 residues. Germline assignment: CDR1 SGHRS and CDR2 YFSETQ. Between the trimmed V and J ends, which lost 3 bases and 2 bases, there was a span of 12 bases. CDR3 bases: TGCGCCAGCAGCTGGGGGGACGGAACCTACGAGCAGTACTTC. Its protein product is CASSWGDGTYEQYF.

The chain employs TRBV5-4 and TRBJ1-6; 8 bases map to TRBD1. J gave up 6 bases and V 1 base, and 6 bases lay outside the gene matches. The CDR3 is made up of 16 amino acids. CDR1 and CDR2 (germline): SGHNT, YYREEE (reference sequence). This CDR3 is CASSLTGGVSNSPLHF. CDR3 DNA: TGTGCCAGCAGCTTGACAGGGGGAGTCTCTAATTCACCCCTCCACTTT.

This chain links TRBV5-1 with TRBJ2-1; 10 bases agree with TRBD1. Trimming cost V 0 bases and J 6 bases; bases outside gene matches: 12. The CDR3 length is 18 residues. In germline, CDR1 is SGHRS, CDR2 YFSETQ. This CDR3 is CASSLAGTGASRPNEQFF. The CDR3, as DNA: TGCGCCAGCAGCTTGGCCGGGACAGGGGCTAGCCGTCCCAATGAGCAGTTCTTC.

The CDR3 reads CASSYSPGSHNSPLHF. The CDR3 coding sequence is TGTGCCAGCAGCTACTCTCCAGGTTCCCATAATTCACCCCTCCACTTT. This chain connects TRBV28 to TRBJ1-6; unclear D gene. This CDR3 spans 16 amino acids. Trimming stripped 6 bases from V and 5 bases from J, with 17 bases between. Germline CDR1 MDHEN, CDR2 SYDVKM.

The chain employs TRBV5-1 and TRBJ2-1; 10 positions agree with TRBD2. Germline CDR1 reads SGHRS; CDR2 reads YFSETQ. With 5 bases clipped from V and 8 bases from J, the junction kept 10 bases outside the gene matches. The CDR3 contains 15 residues. The CDR3 here is CASRASGSLGDEQFF. The CDR3 bases are TGCGCCAGCAGGGCTAGCGGGAGCCTTGGGGATGAGCAGTTCTTC.

V is TRBV25-1 and J is TRBJ2-3; D is possibly TRBD2 (6 bases). From germline, CDR1 is MGHDK and CDR2 SYGVNS. V lost 3 bases, J lost 0 bases, and 13 bases lay in between. CDR3 length equals 16 residues. CDR3 protein: CASSDGASVSTDTQYF. The CDR3 coding sequence is TGTGCCAGCAGTGATGGGGCTAGCGTTAGCACAGATACGCAGTATTTT.

J is TRBJ1-2 and V is TRBV7-2; D not certain. Between the trimmed V and J ends, which lost 4 bases and 7 bases, there was a span of 7 bases. The germline CDR1 and CDR2 sequences are SGHTA and FQGNSA. The CDR3 has 11 residues. Written as DNA, the CDR3 is TGTGCCAGCAGCTCCGATTTTGGCTACACCTTC. This sequence encodes CASSSDFGYTF.

This sequence joins TRBV4-3 and TRBJ2-2; unclear D gene. Germline V gives CDR1 LGHNA, CDR2 YSLEER. V was trimmed by 2 bases and J by 5 bases, leaving 21 bases between them. The CDR3 contains 18 residues. CDR3 sequence: CASSQLIAGFPSTGELFF. The CDR3 DNA reads TGCGCCAGCAGCCAACTAATAGCCGGGTTCCCTTCGACCGGGGAGCTGTTTTTT.

This chain uses TRBV28 with TRBJ2-5; possibly TRBD2 for D (5 bases). This CDR3 is built from 14 residues. Trimming shortened V by 5 bases and J by 5 bases, and 15 bases separated the two germline ends. Germline lookup yields CDR1 MDHEN and CDR2 SYDVKM. The CDR3 DNA reads TGTGCCAGCAGTACGGGGTGGGGTAGGGAGACCCAGTACTTC. Its protein product is CASSTGWGRETQYF.

The rearrangement links TRBV10-1 to TRBJ1-6; the D gene is possibly TRBD1 (6 bases). The germline V gene has CDR1 WNHNN and CDR2 SYGVQD (reference sequence). Trimming removed 6 bases at V and 9 bases at J, with 18 bases between. The CDR3 consists of 15 residues. The CDR3 nucleotides are TGCGCCAGCAGCCCGTCGGGGGGCGAGGGTTCACCCCTCCACTTT. It translates to CASSPSGGEGSPLHF.

This chain links TRBV27 with TRBJ2-7; tentatively, D is TRBD1 (6 bases). There are 15 residues in the CDR3. Germline V gene lookup returns CDR1 MNHEY and CDR2 SMNVEV (reference sequence). V lost 2 bases to trimming and J lost 3 bases, with 14 bases between them. The CDR3 spells CASSLALSQGYEQYF. The CDR3 nucleotides are TGTGCCAGCAGTTTAGCCCTCTCACAGGGCTACGAGCAGTACTTC.

This clone was seen more than once but under ten times. This rearrangement joins TRBV25-1 to TRBJ1-2; 9 bases are a match to TRBD1. The CDR3 consists of 13 residues. V lost 8 bases and J lost 4; bases outside the gene matches: 5. The germline V gene encodes CDR1 MGHDK and CDR2 SYGVNS. CDR3 nucleotides: TGTGCCAGCGGGGGACAGGGCGTCTATGGCTACACCTTC. As protein: CASGGQGVYGYTF.

The chain joins TRBV11-2 to TRBJ2-4; D ambiguous. This CDR3 is 13 amino acids long. Between the trimmed V and J ends, which lost 1 base and 5 bases, there was a span of 6 bases. CDR1 is SGHAT and CDR2 is FQNNGV in the germline V gene. The CDR3 DNA follows: TGTGCCAGCAGCTTAGTTCACCAAAACATTCAGTACTTC. Protein sequence: CASSLVHQNIQYF.

In the case of this clone: Other DNA sequences in the same sample also yield this CDR3. The CDR3 nucleotides are TGTGCCAGCAGCTTCGGGCTAGCGGGGAACACCGGGGAGCTGTTTTTT. This translates into CASSFGLAGNTGELFF. The chain uses TRBV5-4 and TRBJ2-2; 8 nucleotides line up with TRBD2. CDR1 SGHNT and CDR2 YYREEE come from the germline V gene (reference sequence). This CDR3 has 16 amino acids. The V segment lost 2 bases and the J segment 1 base; nucleotides outside the gene matches: 4.

The V gene is TRBV18, the J gene TRBJ2-2; a weak D match, TRBD1 (5 bases). Per the germline V gene, CDR1 is KGHSH and CDR2 is LQKENI. Trimming removed 6 bases at V and 3 bases at J, with 14 bases between. The CDR3 has 15 residues. The CDR3 coding sequence is TGTGCCAGCTCCTGGGCACAGGTGGACACCGGGGAGCTGTTTTTT. Amino acids: CASSWAQVDTGELFF.

The rearrangement joins TRBV5-1 to TRBJ1-4, with 7 bases that match TRBD1. Losses at the gene ends were 0 bases for V and 4 bases for J; bases not matched to a gene: 3. The CDR3 totals 15 residues. The germline V gene has CDR1 SGHRS and CDR2 YFSETQ. The CDR3 spells CASSLVGQRNEKLFF. CDR3 nucleotide sequence: TGCGCCAGCAGCTTGGTGGGACAGCGTAATGAAAAACTGTTTTTT.

The chain carries TRBV2 and TRBJ1-5, with 8 bases that match TRBD1. The V gene's germline CDR1 is SNHLY and CDR2 FYNNEI. J lost 3 bases, V lost 5 bases, and 3 bases had no gene match. The CDR3 has 14 residues. CDR3 in DNA: TGTGCCAGCAGTCCGACAGGGGACAATCAGCCCCAGCATTTT. As protein: CASSPTGDNQPQHF.

CDR3 bases: TGCGCCAGCAGCCACCCCGGGACAGGGACGGAGACCCAGTACTTC. Protein: CASSHPGTGTETQYF. This chain connects TRBV4-1 to TRBJ2-5, with 9 bases fitting TRBD1. The CDR3 extends over 15 amino acids. CDR1 and CDR2 (germline): MGHRA, YSYEKL. V shed 3 bases and J 5 bases; nucleotides not matched to a gene: 7.

This rearrangement joins TRBV5-1 to TRBJ1-2; 10 positions match TRBD1. CDR3 length equals 14 residues. Germline lookup yields CDR1 SGHRS and CDR2 YFSETQ. V lost 3 bases, J lost 3 bases, and 2 bases stayed unmatched. The DNA of the CDR3 is TGCGCCAGCAGCTCCGGGACAGGGGACTATGGCTACACCTTC. As protein: CASSSGTGDYGYTF. Variable domain in full (rest from reference TRBV5-1 and TRBJ1-2): KAGVTQTPRYLIKTRGQQVTLSCSPISGHRSVSWYQQTPGQGLQFLFEYFSETQRNKGNFPGRFSGRQFSNSRSEMNVSTLELGDSALYLCASSSGTGDYGYTFGSGTRLTVV.

J is TRBJ2-6 and V is TRBV2; the match to TRBD1 covers 12 bases. The CDR3 loop spans 18 amino acids. Germline CDR1 SNHLY, CDR2 FYNNEI. Germline trimming cut 6 bases from V and 0 bases from J; bases unmatched to any gene: 6. The CDR3 DNA sequence: TGTGCCAGCAGAACCGGGACAGGGGGCTTCTCTGGGGCCAACGTCCTGACTTTC. Protein product: CASRTGTGGFSGANVLTF.

The genes are TRBV28 and TRBJ1-6; D ambiguous. Looked up from germline, CDR1 is MDHEN and CDR2 is SYDVKM. V lost 4 bases and J 11 bases, leaving 12 bases between the germline ends. The CDR3 contains 13 residues. The CDR3, as DNA: TGTGCCAGCAGTTCCGGCGTTCCTACACCCCTCCACTTT. Protein product: CASSSGVPTPLHF.

The chain has TRBV30 and TRBJ1-2, with D tentatively TRBD1 (5 bases). The germline V gene has CDR1 GTSNPN and CDR2 SVGIG (reference sequence). CDR3 length: 13 amino acids. Trimming shortened V by 0 bases and J by 8 bases, and 13 bases separated the two germline ends. The CDR3 region has the DNA TGTGCCTGGAGTGTACAAATGGGACTCGGCTACACCTTC. Translation: CAWSVQMGLGYTF.

The V call is TRBV15, the J call TRBJ1-6, with TRBD1 identical over 7 bases. Looked up from germline, CDR1 is LNHNV and CDR2 is YYDKDF (reference sequence). The V gene end was trimmed by 0 bases and the J gene end by 5 bases; junction bases not matched to a gene: 7. CDR3 length: 17 residues. In nucleotides, the CDR3 is TGTGCCACCAGCAGAGACTATACCGGGACAGATAATTCACCCCTCCACTTT. This sequence encodes CATSRDYTGTDNSPLHF. Looking up the rest from reference TRBV15 and TRBJ1-6 gives the full variable domain: DAMVIQNPRYQVTQFGKPVTLSCSQTLNHNVMYWYQQKSSQAPKLLFHYYDKDFNNEADTPDNFQSRRPNTSFCFLDIRSPGLGDTAMYLCATSRDYTGTDNSPLHFGNGTRLTVT.